The 4 T cell receptor beta chains below were found in one sample sequenced in a study of monozygotic twins with inflammatory bowel disease. TCRdb re-called the 5' RACE reads and gives one entry per CDR3 protein, without DNA. Its table lists about 300,000 distinct CDR3 sequences. Sample: blood. The receptor set was obtained from a human donor with ulcerative colitis or Crohn's disease, or a healthy co-twin of an affected twin (not recorded which).

The J gene is TRBJ1-1, the V gene TRBV19; checking the TCRdb D call of TRBD1 is not possible without DNA. From germline, CDR1 is LNHDA and CDR2 SQIVND (reference sequence). The CDR3 has 14 amino acids. This chain's CDR3 is CASSIIGGYTEAFF.

The rearrangement joins TRBV11-2 to TRBJ2-6; the TCRdb call, TRBD2, lacks DNA for checking. Looked up from germline, CDR1 is SGHAT and CDR2 is FQNNGV. The CDR3 loop spans 18 amino acids. CDR3 amino acids: CASSLDPAGKSGANVLTF.

This chain uses TRBV5-1 with TRBJ2-3; the TCRdb call, TRBD1, lacks DNA for checking. CDR3 length equals 17 residues. Germline V gene lookup returns CDR1 SGHRS and CDR2 YFSETQ. This CDR3 reads CASSVLTGTAREDTQYF.

The chain is built from TRBV20-1 and TRBJ1-1; as DNA is missing, the TRBD1 call by TCRdb cannot be tested. The CDR3 contains 12 residues. CDR1 and CDR2 from the germline V gene are DFQATT and SNEGSKA (reference sequence). CDR3 residues: CSARQGDTEAFF.